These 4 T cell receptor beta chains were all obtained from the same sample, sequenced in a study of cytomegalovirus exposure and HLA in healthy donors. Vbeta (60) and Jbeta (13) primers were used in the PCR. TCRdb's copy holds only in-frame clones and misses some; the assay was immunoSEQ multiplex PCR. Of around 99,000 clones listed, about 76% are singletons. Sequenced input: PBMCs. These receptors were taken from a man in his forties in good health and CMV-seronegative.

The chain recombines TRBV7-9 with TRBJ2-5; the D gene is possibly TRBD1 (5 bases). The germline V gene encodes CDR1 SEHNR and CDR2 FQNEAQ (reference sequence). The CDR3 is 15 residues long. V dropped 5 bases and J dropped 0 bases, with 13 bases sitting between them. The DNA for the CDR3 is TGTGCCAGCAGCCCCGGCCGCAGGGACCAAGAGACCCAGTACTTC. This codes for CASSPGRRDQETQYF.

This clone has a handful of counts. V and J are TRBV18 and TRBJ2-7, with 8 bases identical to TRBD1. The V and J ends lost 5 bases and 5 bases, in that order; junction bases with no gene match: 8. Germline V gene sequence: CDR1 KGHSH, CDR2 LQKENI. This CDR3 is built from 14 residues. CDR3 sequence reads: CASSFGQGSHEQYF. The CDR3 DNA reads TGTGCCAGCTCATTCGGACAGGGATCCCACGAGCAGTACTTC. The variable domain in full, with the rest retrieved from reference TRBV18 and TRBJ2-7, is NAGVMQNPRHLVRRRGQEARLRCSPMKGHSHVYWYRQLPEEGLKFMVYLQKENIIDESGMPKERFSAEFPKEGPSILRIQQVVRGDSAAYFCASSFGQGSHEQYFGPGTRLTVT.

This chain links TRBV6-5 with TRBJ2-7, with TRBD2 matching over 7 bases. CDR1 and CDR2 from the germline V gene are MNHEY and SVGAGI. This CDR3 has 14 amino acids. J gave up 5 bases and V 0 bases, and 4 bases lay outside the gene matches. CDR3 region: CASSYSGGTNEQYF. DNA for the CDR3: TGTGCCAGCAGTTACTCTGGCGGGACTAACGAGCAGTACTTC.

CDR3 amino acids: CASSHRSGVAGELFF. The CDR3 DNA reads TGTGCCAGCAGCCATCGCTCAGGGGTGGCCGGGGAGCTGTTTTTT. This chain connects TRBV9 to TRBJ2-2; tentative D call: TRBD1 (6 bases). The CDR3 runs to 15 residues. Germline CDR1 reads SGDLS; CDR2 reads YYNGEE. V lost 4 bases and J 6 bases, leaving 16 bases between the germline ends.